This T cell receptor (beta chain) stems from a study of blood T cells in healthy people across ages. From germline, CDR1 is SGHTA and CDR2 FQGNSA. Trimming shortened V by 1 base and J by 0 bases, and 13 bases separated the two germline ends. This CDR3 spans 17 amino acids. The donors, aged about 6 to 100, were healthy Caucasians from Russia. Concerning this clonotype: Its antigen is as yet unknown.

Primers used in a second PCR of roughly 6 to 11 cycles were a sample-barcoded 5' primer and a J-beta primer mix. One entry per CDR3 protein, called by TCRdb with MiXCR from the 5' RACE reads. In the table there are about 680,000 distinct CDR3 sequences, around 49% of which are singletons. Study-level findings and limits: Strongly correlated with naive T cell percentage was TCR beta diversity. Any conclusive comparison of naive versus antigen-experienced cells was prevented by using unsorted PBMCs.

The sample taken for sequencing was blood. V usage is TRBV7-2 and J usage is TRBJ2-1; D perhaps matches TRBD2 (6 bases). The receptor comes from a woman aged 55-69 years in good health. The CDR3 reads CASSLVGTQSSYNEQFF. The CDR3 region has the DNA TGTGCCAGCAGCTTAGTAGGGACTCAGAGCTCCTACAATGAGCAGTTCTTC. The whole variable domain, filled in from reference TRBV7-2 and TRBJ2-1, reads GAGVSQSPSNKVTEKGKDVELRCDPISGHTALYWYRQSLGQGLEFLIYFQGNSAPDKSGLPSDRFSAERTGGSVSTLTIQRTQQEDSAVYLCASSLVGTQSSYNEQFFGPGTRLTVL.